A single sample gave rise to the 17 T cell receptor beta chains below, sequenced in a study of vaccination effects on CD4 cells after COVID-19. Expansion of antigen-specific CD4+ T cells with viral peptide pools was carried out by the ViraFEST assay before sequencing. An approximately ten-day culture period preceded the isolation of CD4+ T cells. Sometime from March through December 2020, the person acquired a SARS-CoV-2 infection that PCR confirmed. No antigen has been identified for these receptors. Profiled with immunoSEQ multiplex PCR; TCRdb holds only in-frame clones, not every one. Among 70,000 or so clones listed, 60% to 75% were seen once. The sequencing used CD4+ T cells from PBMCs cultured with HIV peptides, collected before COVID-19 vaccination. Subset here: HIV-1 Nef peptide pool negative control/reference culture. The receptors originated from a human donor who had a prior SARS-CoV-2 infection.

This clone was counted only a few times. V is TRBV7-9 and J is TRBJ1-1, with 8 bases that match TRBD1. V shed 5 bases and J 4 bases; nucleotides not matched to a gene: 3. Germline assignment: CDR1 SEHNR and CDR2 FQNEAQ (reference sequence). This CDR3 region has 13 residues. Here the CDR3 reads CASSITGGTEAFF. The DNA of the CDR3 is TGTGCCAGCAGCATAACAGGGGGCACTGAAGCTTTCTTT.

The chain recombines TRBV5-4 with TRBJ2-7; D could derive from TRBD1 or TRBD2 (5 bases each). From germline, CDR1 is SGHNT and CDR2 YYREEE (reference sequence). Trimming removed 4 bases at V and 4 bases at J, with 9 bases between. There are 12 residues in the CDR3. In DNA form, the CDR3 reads TGTGCCAGCAGCAGGGACGGGTACGAGCAGTACTTC. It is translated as CASSRDGYEQYF.

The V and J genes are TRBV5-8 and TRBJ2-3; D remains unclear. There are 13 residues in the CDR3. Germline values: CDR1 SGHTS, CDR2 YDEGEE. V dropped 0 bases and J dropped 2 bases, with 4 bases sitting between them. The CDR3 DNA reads TGTGCCAGCAGCTTGGGGGACACAGATACGCAGTATTTT. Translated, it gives CASSLGDTDTQYF.

The CDR3: CAWRVTGGISGYTF. As DNA, the CDR3 is TGTGCCTGGAGGGTGACAGGGGGTATTAGTGGCTACACCTTC. The chain uses TRBV30 and TRBJ1-2, with TRBD1 matching over 9 bases. The CDR3 is 14 residues long. The germline CDR1 and CDR2 sequences are GTSNPN and SVGIG (reference sequence). The junction had 9 bases not matched to a gene; V was cut back by 3 bases and J by 7 bases.

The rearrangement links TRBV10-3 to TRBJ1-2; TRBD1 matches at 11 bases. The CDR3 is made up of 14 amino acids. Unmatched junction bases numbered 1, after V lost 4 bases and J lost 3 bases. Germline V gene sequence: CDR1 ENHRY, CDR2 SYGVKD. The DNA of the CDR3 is TGTGCCATCAGTGGGGACAGGGGGGACTATGGCTACACCTTC. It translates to CAISGDRGDYGYTF.

This chain's CDR3 is CAIRASGVYQETQYF. The CDR3 DNA sequence: TGTGCCATCAGGGCGAGCGGGGTTTACCAAGAGACCCAGTACTTC. The chain recombines TRBV10-3 with TRBJ2-5; 7 bases are a match to TRBD2. V dropped 6 bases and J dropped 0; count of bases not matched to a gene: 7. This CDR3 contains 15 residues. CDR1 is ENHRY and CDR2 is SYGVKD in the germline V gene.

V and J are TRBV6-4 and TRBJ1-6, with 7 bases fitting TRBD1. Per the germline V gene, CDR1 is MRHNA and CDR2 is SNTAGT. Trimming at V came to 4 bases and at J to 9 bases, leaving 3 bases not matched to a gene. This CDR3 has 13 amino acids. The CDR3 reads CASSVDRVSPLHF. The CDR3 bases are TGTGCCAGCAGTGTCGACAGGGTTTCACCCCTCCACTTT.

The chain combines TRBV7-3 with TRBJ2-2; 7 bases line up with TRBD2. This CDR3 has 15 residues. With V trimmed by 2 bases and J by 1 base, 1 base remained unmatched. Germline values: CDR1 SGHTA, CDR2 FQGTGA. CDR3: CASSLSGGNTGELFF. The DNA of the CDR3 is TGTGCCAGCAGCTTATCGGGGGGGAACACCGGGGAGCTGTTTTTT.

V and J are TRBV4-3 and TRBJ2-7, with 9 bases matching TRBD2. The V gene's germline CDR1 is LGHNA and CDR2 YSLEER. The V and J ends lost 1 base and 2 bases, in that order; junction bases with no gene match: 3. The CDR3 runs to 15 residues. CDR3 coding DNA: TGCGCCAGCAGCCAAGTCCTAGCGGGACCCTACGAGCAGTACTTC. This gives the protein CASSQVLAGPYEQYF.

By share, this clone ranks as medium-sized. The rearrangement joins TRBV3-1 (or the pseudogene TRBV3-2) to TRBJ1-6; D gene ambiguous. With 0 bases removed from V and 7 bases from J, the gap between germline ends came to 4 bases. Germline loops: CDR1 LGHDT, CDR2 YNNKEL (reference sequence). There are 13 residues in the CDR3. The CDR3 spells CASSQDKNSPLHF. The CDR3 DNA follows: TGTGCCAGCAGCCAAGACAAAAATTCACCCCTCCACTTT.

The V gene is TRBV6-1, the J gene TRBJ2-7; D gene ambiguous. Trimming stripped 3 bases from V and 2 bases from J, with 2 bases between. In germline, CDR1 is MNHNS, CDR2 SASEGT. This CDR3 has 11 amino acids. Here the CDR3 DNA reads TGTGCCAGCAGTGAGGCCTACGAGCAGTACTTC. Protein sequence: CASSEAYEQYF.

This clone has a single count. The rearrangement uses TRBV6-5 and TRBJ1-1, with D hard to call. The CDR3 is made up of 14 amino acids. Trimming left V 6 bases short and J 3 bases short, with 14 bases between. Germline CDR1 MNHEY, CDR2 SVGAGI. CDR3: CASRRGGIYTEAFF. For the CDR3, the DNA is TGTGCCAGCAGGCGTGGTGGGATTTACACTGAAGCTTTCTTT.

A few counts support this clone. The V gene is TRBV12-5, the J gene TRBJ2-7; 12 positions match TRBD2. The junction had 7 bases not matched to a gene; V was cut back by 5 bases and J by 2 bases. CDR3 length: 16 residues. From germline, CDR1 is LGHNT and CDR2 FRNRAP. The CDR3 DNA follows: TGTGCTAGTGGTCTAGGGACTAGCGGGCCAGCCTACGAGCAGTACTTC. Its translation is CASGLGTSGPAYEQYF.

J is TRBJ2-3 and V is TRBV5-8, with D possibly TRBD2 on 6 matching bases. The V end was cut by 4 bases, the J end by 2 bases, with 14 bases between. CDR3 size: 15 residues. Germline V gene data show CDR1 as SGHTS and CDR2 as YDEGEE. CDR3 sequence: CASSGPGLHTDTQYF. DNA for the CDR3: TGTGCCAGCAGCGGACCGGGACTGCACACAGATACGCAGTATTTT.

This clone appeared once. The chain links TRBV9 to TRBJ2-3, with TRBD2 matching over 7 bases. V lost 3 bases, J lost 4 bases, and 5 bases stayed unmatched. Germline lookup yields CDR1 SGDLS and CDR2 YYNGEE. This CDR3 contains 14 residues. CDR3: CASSARDYADTQYF. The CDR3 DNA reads TGTGCCAGCAGCGCCCGGGACTATGCAGATACGCAGTATTTT.

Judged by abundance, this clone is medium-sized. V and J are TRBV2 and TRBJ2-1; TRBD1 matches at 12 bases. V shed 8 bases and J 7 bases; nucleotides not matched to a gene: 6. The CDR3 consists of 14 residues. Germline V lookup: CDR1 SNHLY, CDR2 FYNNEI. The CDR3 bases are TGTGCCAGCGGGGGACAGGGGGCGCAAAATGAGCAGTTCTTC. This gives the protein CASGGQGAQNEQFF.

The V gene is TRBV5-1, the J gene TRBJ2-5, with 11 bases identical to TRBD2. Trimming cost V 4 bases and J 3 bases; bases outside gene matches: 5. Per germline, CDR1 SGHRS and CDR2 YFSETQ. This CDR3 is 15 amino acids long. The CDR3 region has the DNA TGCGCCAGCAGCATCCAGGGACTAGCGGAAGAGACCCAGTACTTC. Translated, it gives CASSIQGLAEETQYF.